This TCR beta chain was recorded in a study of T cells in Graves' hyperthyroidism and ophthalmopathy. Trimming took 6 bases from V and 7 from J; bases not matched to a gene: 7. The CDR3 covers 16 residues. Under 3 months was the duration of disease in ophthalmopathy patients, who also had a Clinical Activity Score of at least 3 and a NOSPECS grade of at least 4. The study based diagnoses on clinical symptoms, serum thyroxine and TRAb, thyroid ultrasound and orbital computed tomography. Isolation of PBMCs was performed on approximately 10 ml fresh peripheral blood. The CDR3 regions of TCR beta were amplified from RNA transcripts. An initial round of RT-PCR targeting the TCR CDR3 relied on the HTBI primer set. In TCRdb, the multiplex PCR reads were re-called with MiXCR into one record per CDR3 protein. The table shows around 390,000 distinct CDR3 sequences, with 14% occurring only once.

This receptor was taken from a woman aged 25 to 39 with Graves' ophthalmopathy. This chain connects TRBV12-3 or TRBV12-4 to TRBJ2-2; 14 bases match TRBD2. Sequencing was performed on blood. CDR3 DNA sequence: TGTGCCAGCAGACGGGGACTAGCGGGGGTGGGCGGGGAGCTGTTTTTT. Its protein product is CASRRGLAGVGGELFF.